Shown below are 5 T cell receptor beta chains from a single sample sequenced in a study of PD-1 blockade in classical Hodgkin lymphoma (dated by TCRdb to 2018 to 2021). In the paper's terms, the time point label means: cycle 2 day 1 (C2D1) of nivolumab. Every trial patient had relapsed after autologous stem cell transplantation, and cohorts A, B and C differed in prior brentuximab vedotin exposure. The library relied on the immunoSEQ multiplex PCR assay. TCRdb limited this immuneACCESS table to in-frame rearrangements with V and J called. A share of clones is missing; checked studies link under half to unresolved V genes, and the rest is unexplained. The sample table holds 70,000 or so clones, of which about two thirds were seen once. Approximately 9.9% of the sample is taken by the ten largest. Sequences were derived from peripheral blood mononuclear cells (PBMCs), sampled before the second cycle of nivolumab. The receptors originated from a human donor with classical Hodgkin lymphoma.

The chain joins TRBV11-3 to TRBJ2-2; D remains ambiguous. There are 13 residues in the CDR3. V gave up 4 bases and J gave up 8 bases, with 11 bases separating them. Germline CDR1 SGHNT, CDR2 YENEEA. The CDR3 here is CASSSETRGELFF. The CDR3 region has the DNA TGTGCCAGCAGCTCAGAGACAAGAGGGGAGCTGTTTTTT.

For the CDR3, the DNA is TGTGCCAGCAGCTTAGCCGGCAGATACTATGGCTACACCTTC. Translating gives CASSLAGRYYGYTF. The chain links TRBV7-8 to TRBJ1-2, with D unresolved. The CDR3 contains 14 residues. V dropped 0 bases and J dropped 3 bases, with 8 bases sitting between them. CDR1 and CDR2 (germline): SGHVS, FQNEAQ.

The chain links TRBV2 to TRBJ1-5; D call uncertain. The germline V gene has CDR1 SNHLY and CDR2 FYNNEI. The CDR3 has 14 residues. Trimming removed 4 bases from V and 0 bases from J, with 7 bases in between. The DNA for the CDR3 is TGTGCCAGCAGTGCCTCCAATAGCAATCAGCCCCAGCATTTT. It is translated as CASSASNSNQPQHF. Looking up the rest from reference TRBV2 and TRBJ1-5 gives the full variable domain: EPEVTQTPSHQVTQMGQEVILRCVPISNHLYFYWYRQILGQKVEFLVSFYNNEISEKSEIFDDQFSVERPDGSNFTLKIRSTKLEDSAMYFCASSASNSNQPQHFGDGTRLSIL.

This clone was detected a few times. The chain is built from TRBV27 and TRBJ1-5; 7 bases fit TRBD1. Germline lookup yields CDR1 MNHEY and CDR2 SMNVEV (reference sequence). CDR3 length equals 15 residues. The J segment lost 3 bases and the V segment lost 4 bases, leaving 6 bases of the junction unmatched. The CDR3 loop is CASSSLDRYNQPQHF. The DNA for the CDR3 is TGTGCCAGCAGTTCCTTGGACAGGTACAATCAGCCCCAGCATTTT.

The J gene is TRBJ1-1, the V gene TRBV28; D is undetermined. Germline V gene sequence: CDR1 MDHEN, CDR2 SYDVKM. The CDR3 contains 13 residues. The ends were cut back, 5 bases at V and 1 base at J, with 8 bases in the middle. The CDR3 DNA reads as TGTGCCAGCAGTCCCCCTACGAACACTGAAGCTTTCTTT. Protein product: CASSPPTNTEAFF.